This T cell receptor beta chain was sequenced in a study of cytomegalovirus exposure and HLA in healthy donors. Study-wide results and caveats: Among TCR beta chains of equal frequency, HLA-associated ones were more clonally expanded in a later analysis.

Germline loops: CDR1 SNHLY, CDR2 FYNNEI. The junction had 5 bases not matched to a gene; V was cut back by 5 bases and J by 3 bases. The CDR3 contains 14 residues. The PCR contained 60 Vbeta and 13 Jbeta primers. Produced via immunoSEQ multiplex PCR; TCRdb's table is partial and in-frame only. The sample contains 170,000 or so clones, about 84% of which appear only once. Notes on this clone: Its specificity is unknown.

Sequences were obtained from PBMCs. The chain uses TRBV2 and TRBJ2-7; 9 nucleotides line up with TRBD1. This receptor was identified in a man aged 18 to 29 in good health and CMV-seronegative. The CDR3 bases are TGTGCCAGCAGTCCGGGACAGGGTGGCTACGAGCAGTACTTC. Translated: CASSPGQGGYEQYF.